The T cell receptor beta chain under discussion was sequenced for a study of CD8+CD57+ T cells in acquired aplastic anemia. CDR3 and TCR beta VDJ profiling relied on genomic DNA as the template. Each CDR3 protein gets one entry after TCRdb re-called the reads with MiXCR. The sample records some 200,000 distinct CDR3 sequences, less than 75% being singletons. Patients sequenced had flow cytometry evidence of CD8+CD57+ cell expansion. The CDR3 extends over 15 amino acids. The germline gives CDR1 LNHDA, CDR2 SQIVND (reference sequence). Trimming at V came to 11 bases and at J to 4 bases, leaving 14 bases not matched to a gene.

Material for sequencing was sorted CD4+, CD8+, or CD8+CD57+ T cells (not recorded which) from PBMCs. This chain links TRBV19 with TRBJ2-3, with 8 positions matching TRBD1. The receptor was isolated from a human donor with aplastic anemia. The CDR3 DNA sequence: TGTGCCTGGAGTGGACAGGGATCTAGGGCAGATACGCAGTATTTT. This translates into CAWSGQGSRADTQYF. Filled out from reference TRBV19 and TRBJ2-3, the complete variable domain reads DGGITQSPKYLFRKEGQNVTLSCEQNLNHDAMYWYRQDPGQGLRLIYYSQIVNDFQKGDIAEGYSVSREKKESFPLTVTSAQKNPTAFYLCAWSGQGSRADTQYFGPGTRLTVL.